This T cell receptor (beta chain) appears in the sequencing data of a study of lymphopenia after photon versus proton radiotherapy. Of note for this clone: Its antigen remains unidentified.

Study-level findings and limits: Oligoclonal CD8+ Temra expansion after nadir drove photon patients' diversity drop. Proton therapy kept repertoires fairly stable, unlike photons, which gained effector/memory cells. A bigger post-nadir fall in TCR diversity correlated inversely with survival time in deceased patients.

Sequenced by immunoSEQ multiplex PCR; TCRdb stores in-frame clones only, minus some. Of about 68,000 clones detected, roughly 93% appear once; the ten largest clones hold roughly 2.7%. The TCR comes from a woman between 70 and 85 years old with pancreatic cancer. This sample comprised peripheral blood, obtained from a patient treated with photon-based radiotherapy.

This CDR3 reads CASRVGQGGNQPQHF. CDR3 bases: TGTGCCAGCAGGGTCGGACAGGGAGGCAATCAGCCCCAGCATTTT. The chain recombines TRBV2 with TRBJ1-5, with TRBD1 identical over 8 bases. The germline CDR1 and CDR2 sequences are SNHLY and FYNNEI. V dropped 6 bases and J dropped 2; count of bases not matched to a gene: 6. CDR3 length: 15 amino acids.